Below, one T cell receptor (beta chain) is given with its context. This clone's antigen is unknown. Base qualities are missing; no much larger clone stands one base away. For sequencing of the TCRbeta CDR3 region, genomic DNA was extracted from the sorted cells. TCRbeta CDR3 regions were sequenced using the immunoSEQ Assay. The table was pulled from immuneACCESS by TCRdb, which kept in-frame rearrangements only. Such tables lose some clones; where checked, under half of the loss comes from unresolved V genes, and the rest has no known cause. The sample table contains approximately 75,000 clones; only one count was recorded for more than 75% of them. The top ten clones comprise over 5% of the sample. These data come from a study of OX40 agonist ivuxolimab in advanced cancers. In terms of the full investigation: Ivuxolimab was an agonistic, fully human IgG2 monoclonal antibody directed against OX40 (CD134), a costimulatory receptor. Peripheral TCRbeta sequencing aimed to test whether ivuxolimab altered TCR sequence diversity and caused clonal T-cell expansion. Prior anti-PD-1, anti-PD-L1 or anti-CTLA-4 therapy was permitted, and checkpoint inhibitors had been received by under 50% of dose-escalation patients. The paper describes the monotherapy dose-escalation part (N of about 52 patients) of the phase I trial of ivuxolimab. The dose-escalation cohort was almost 85% male with a mean age of approximately 59 years, ranging from roughly 23 to 90. Of the roughly 52 patients in dose escalation, some 20 had hepatocellular carcinoma, around 15 had melanoma, 9 had renal cell carcinoma and 9 had head and neck cancer. Intravenous ivuxolimab was administered to patients every 2 weeks at six dose levels: 0.01, 0.1, 0.3, 1.5, 3 and 10 mg/kg. Partial responses were achieved by three dose-escalation patients, of whom one had hepatocellular carcinoma and two had cutaneous melanoma.

There are 15 amino acids in the CDR3, from cysteine to phenylalanine inclusive. Just CDR3 DNA is preserved here, 45 bases in frame from base 1. For CDR1 and CDR2, the germline V gene lists SGDLS and YYNGEE. V and J are trimmed by 3 bases and 4 bases, and the gene matches miss 3 bases of the junction. The trial excluded patients who had a history of autoimmune disease or who were on systemic immunosuppression. In every dose cohort, peripheral blood was drawn for TCR sequencing at baseline, cycle 4 day 1, and cycle 7 day 1. The samples were drawn from a first-in-human, open-label, multicenter phase I dose-escalation trial of ivuxolimab. Adults with locally advanced or metastatic head and neck squamous cell, hepatocellular, melanoma or renal cell carcinoma were enrolled in the trial. Before TCR sequencing, CD4+ T cells and CD8+ T cells from peripheral blood were sorted into separate populations. Summary of the overall study and its limitations: After ivuxolimab, expanded clones were on average more numerous among CD8+ T cells than among CD4+ T cells. In the 0.1-3.0 mg/kg groups, partial responders were among the patients with the lowest normalized peripheral clonal expansion, particularly in CD8+ T cells. Low levels of normalized T-cell clonal expansion were also seen in some patients who did not respond. At doses from 0.1 to 3.0 mg/kg, clonal expansion was seen in both CD4+ and CD8+ blood T cells between baseline and week 6. Antigen specificity was not determined for the clonally expanded peripheral T cells.

The V and J genes are TRBV9 and TRBJ2-1, and 11 bases in between align with TRBD1. The receptor comes from an adult with an advanced solid tumor such as melanoma, head and neck, liver or kidney cancer. Sequenced here: CD4+ or CD8+ T cells sorted from blood, sampled in a trial of the OX40 agonist ivuxolimab. The CDR3 reads as follows: CASSGGQGVYNEQFF. The sequenced DNA is TGTGCCAGCAGCGGGGGACAGGGGGTATACAATGAGCAGTTCTTC.